The 19 T cell receptor beta chains listed next were all sequenced from one sample in a study of control samples from healthy donors and cancer patients (TCRdb year 2020). Library preparation employed the immunoSEQ multiplex PCR assay. TCRdb limited this immuneACCESS table to in-frame rearrangements with V and J called. A share of clones is missing; checked studies link under half to unresolved V genes, and the rest is unexplained. Within this sample are about 36,000 clones, with approximately 95% of them counted one time only. Together, the top ten hold 1.5% to 2% of the sample. What was sequenced was PBMCs. These receptors all come from a man aged 35-49 years with colorectal cancer.

The chain carries TRBV18 and TRBJ2-7; D possibly matches TRBD1 or TRBD2 (5 bases each). Trimming pared 3 bases from V and 3 bases from J, leaving 18 bases between. CDR1 is KGHSH, CDR2 LQKENI, per germline. CDR3 length: 16 residues. CDR3 amino acids: CASSPYHGTKYYEQYF. In DNA, the CDR3 is TGTGCCAGCTCACCCTACCACGGGACCAAATACTACGAGCAGTACTTC.

Only a few counts were recorded for this clone. J is TRBJ1-2 and V is TRBV7-6, with D possibly matching TRBD1 (5 bases). Germline CDR1 SGHVS, CDR2 FNYEAQ. This CDR3 region has 12 residues. Trimming removed 5 bases at V and 8 bases at J, with 12 bases between. The CDR3, as DNA: TGTGCCAGCAGCCGTAACAGGCGCGGCTACACCTTC. It is translated as CASSRNRRGYTF.

J is TRBJ1-4 and V is TRBV3-1 (or the pseudogene TRBV3-2), with TRBD1 matching 8 bases. The trim removed 1 base at V and 7 bases at J, leaving 5 bases unmatched. Germline V gives CDR1 LGHDT, CDR2 YNNKEL (reference sequence). The CDR3 runs 15 residues. This CDR3 reads CASSQVDRGSEKLFF. The CDR3 nucleotides read TGTGCCAGCAGCCAAGTAGACAGGGGAAGTGAAAAACTGTTTTTT.

The chain joins TRBV5-1 to TRBJ2-1; a possible D gene is TRBD1 (6 bases). From germline, CDR1 is SGHRS and CDR2 YFSETQ. CDR3 length equals 15 residues. Trimming took 5 bases from V and 1 from J, leaving 13 bases between them. The CDR3 DNA reads as TGCGCCAGCAGACAGGGATCGGAGTCCTACAATGAGCAGTTCTTC. Translating it yields CASRQGSESYNEQFF.

This chain connects TRBV15 to TRBJ2-7, with 12 positions matching TRBD2. The CDR3 runs to 15 residues. Unmatched junction bases numbered 4, after V lost 3 bases and J lost 4 bases. CDR1 is LNHNV and CDR2 is YYDKDF in the germline V gene (reference sequence). CDR3 sequence: CATSRTSGGSYEQYF. CDR3 DNA: TGTGCCACCAGCAGGACTAGCGGGGGAAGTTACGAGCAGTACTTC.

V gene TRBV6-1 combines with J gene TRBJ2-5; D possibly corresponds to TRBD1 (7 bases). Trimming shortened V by 4 bases and J by 5 bases, and 23 bases separated the two germline ends. Per germline, CDR1 MNHNS and CDR2 SASEGT. The CDR3 is 17 amino acids. CDR3 protein: CASSGTIRRGVRETQYF. The CDR3 coding sequence is TGTGCCAGCAGTGGAACCATCCGCAGGGGGGTTAGGGAGACCCAGTACTTC.

V usage is TRBV5-4 and J usage is TRBJ1-6; D might be TRBD1 (6 bases). Trimming removed 4 bases from V and 8 bases from J, with 16 bases in between. This CDR3 is built from 15 residues. Germline values: CDR1 SGHNT, CDR2 YYREEE (reference sequence). The CDR3 here is CASSPPGRGDSPLHF. CDR3 nucleotides: TGTGCCAGCAGCCCCCCAGGCAGGGGAGATTCACCCCTCCACTTT. The whole variable domain, remainder taken from reference TRBV5-4 and TRBJ1-6, is ETGVTQSPTHLIKTRGQQVTLRCSSQSGHNTVSWYQQALGQGPQFIFQYYREEENGRGNFPPRFSGLQFPNYSSELNVNALELDDSALYLCASSPPGRGDSPLHFGNGTRLTVT.

The rearrangement joins TRBV7-2 to TRBJ1-5; D is ambiguous. CDR3 length: 17 amino acids. Trimming took off 0 bases at V and 4 bases at J, with 16 bases between the two ends. The V gene's germline CDR1 is SGHTA and CDR2 FQGNSA. CDR3 nucleotides: TGTGCCAGCAGCTTAGCCCATTCACTTGGAACAAATCAGCCCCAGCATTTT. Its translation: CASSLAHSLGTNQPQHF. Complete variable domain (other parts from reference TRBV7-2 and TRBJ1-5): GAGVSQSPSNKVTEKGKDVELRCDPISGHTALYWYRQSLGQGLEFLIYFQGNSAPDKSGLPSDRFSAERTGGSVSTLTIQRTQQEDSAVYLCASSLAHSLGTNQPQHFGDGTRLSIL.

The chain carries TRBV18 and TRBJ2-1, with D tentatively TRBD2 (5 bases). V gave up 3 bases and J gave up 0 bases, with 6 bases separating them. This CDR3 has 14 amino acids. Germline-derived CDR1 and CDR2 are KGHSH and LQKENI. CDR3 in amino acids: CASSPTSSYNEQFF. In DNA form, the CDR3 reads TGTGCCAGCTCACCCACTAGCTCCTACAATGAGCAGTTCTTC. The whole variable domain, remainder taken from reference TRBV18 and TRBJ2-1, is NAGVMQNPRHLVRRRGQEARLRCSPMKGHSHVYWYRQLPEEGLKFMVYLQKENIIDESGMPKERFSAEFPKEGPSILRIQQVVRGDSAAYFCASSPTSSYNEQFFGPGTRLTVL.

This rearrangement joins TRBV15 to TRBJ1-2; TRBD1 aligns across 7 bases. CDR3 length: 16 amino acids. V shed 0 bases, J shed 5 bases, and the junction held 9 bases outside the gene matches. In germline, CDR1 is LNHNV, CDR2 YYDKDF (reference sequence). The CDR3 coding sequence is TGTGCCACCAGCAGAGATACGGACAGGAGCCTATATGGCTACACCTTC. This codes for CATSRDTDRSLYGYTF.

This chain links TRBV27 with TRBJ1-5; TRBD1 might be the D (6 bases). The CDR3 length is 13 residues. Trimming shortened V by 3 bases and J by 7 bases, and 10 bases separated the two germline ends. The germline V gene has CDR1 MNHEY and CDR2 SMNVEV (reference sequence). The CDR3 bases are TGTGCCAGCAGTTTGGGACAATTACAGCCCCAGCATTTT. The encoded protein is CASSLGQLQPQHF.

The genes are TRBV7-3 and TRBJ1-5; 7 bases are a match to TRBD1. CDR3 length: 13 amino acids. Germline V CDR1 and CDR2: SGHTA, FQGTGA. V trimming: 3 bases; J trimming: 6 bases; junction bases outside the gene matches: 2. This chain's CDR3 is CASSFQGGQPQHF. The CDR3 nucleotides read TGTGCCAGCAGCTTTCAGGGGGGTCAGCCCCAGCATTTT.

The chain employs TRBV5-1 and TRBJ1-4, with TRBD1 matching 7 bases. The germline gives CDR1 SGHRS, CDR2 YFSETQ. Unmatched junction bases numbered 6, after V lost 1 base and J lost 6 bases. The CDR3 has 15 amino acids. The CDR3 is CASSLSSGQYEKLFF. The CDR3 DNA follows: TGCGCCAGCAGCTTGAGTTCGGGACAGTATGAAAAACTGTTTTTT.

J is TRBJ1-2 and V is TRBV6-1; D is undetermined. The V end lost 1 base, the J end lost 7 bases, and 13 bases lay between the germline ends. Germline CDR1 and CDR2: MNHNS and SASEGT. The CDR3 consists of 14 residues. CDR3 protein: CASSEDPGDPGYTF. The CDR3 DNA reads TGTGCCAGCAGTGAAGATCCGGGTGACCCTGGCTACACCTTC.

This chain connects TRBV5-1 to TRBJ2-3; D is possibly TRBD1 (5 bases). The V and J ends lost 0 bases and 3 bases respectively, with 11 bases between them. Per the germline V gene, CDR1 is SGHRS and CDR2 is YFSETQ. This CDR3 contains 15 residues. CDR3 loop: CASSLEVQGTDTQYF. The CDR3 bases are TGCGCCAGCAGCTTGGAGGTCCAGGGTACAGATACGCAGTATTTT.

The rearrangement joins TRBV19 to TRBJ2-1, with 10 positions matching TRBD1. After removal of 8 bases from V and 10 bases from J, the junction contained 14 bases not matched to a gene. Germline V gene sequence: CDR1 LNHDA, CDR2 SQIVND (reference sequence). This CDR3 region has 15 residues. The CDR3 DNA follows: TGTGCCAGTGCAAACCGCGGGACAGGGGACGGCGAGCAGTTCTTC. This translates into CASANRGTGDGEQFF.

This clone appeared a few times. The chain links TRBV7-3 to TRBJ1-6, with 10 nucleotides matching TRBD1. Trimming took 6 bases from V and 10 from J; bases not matched to a gene: 15. The CDR3 runs 17 residues. In germline, CDR1 is SGHTA, CDR2 FQGTGA. CDR3 DNA sequence: TGTGCCAGCAGATGGACAGGGGGAGCGGGGGAAGAATCACCCCTCCACTTT. It translates to CASRWTGGAGEESPLHF.

The sample holds one count of this clone. The chain couples TRBV6-6 to TRBJ2-7; D might be TRBD2 (6 bases). The CDR3 has 13 amino acids. Germline V gene sequence: CDR1 MNHNY, CDR2 SVGAGI (reference sequence). Trimming shortened V by 2 bases and J by 3 bases, and 8 bases separated the two germline ends. The CDR3 is CASSYVGGYEQYF. The CDR3 nucleotides read TGTGCCAGCAGTTACGTCGGGGGCTACGAGCAGTACTTC.

This chain connects TRBV5-8 to TRBJ2-7, with D perhaps given as TRBD1 or TRBD2 (5 bases each). Germline CDR1 reads SGHTS; CDR2 reads YDEGEE. This CDR3 spans 16 amino acids. With 3 bases removed from V and 3 bases from J, the gap between germline ends came to 19 bases. CDR3 residues: CASSSITGTDFYEQYF. For the CDR3, the DNA is TGTGCCAGCAGCTCTATTACCGGGACGGATTTCTACGAGCAGTACTTC.